This T cell receptor (beta chain) was sequenced during a study of PD-L1 blockade in urothelial cancer. Study background: Patients with male sex and bladder-origin urothelial cancer accounted for about nine tenths of the roughly 29 enrolled.

As to time point: pretreatment peripheral blood. Profiling relied on immunoSEQ multiplex PCR, and the TCRdb table lists in-frame clones only, not all of them. Of about 43,000 clones in the sample, about 84% were seen once. The source of this sequence is a man aged 55 to 70 with urothelial cancer. The starting material was PBMCs, obtained around atezolizumab (anti-PD-L1) treatment.

CDR3 region: CASTRQGENGEQFF. The CDR3 DNA reads TGTGCCAGTACGCGGCAGGGGGAAAACGGTGAGCAGTTCTTC. J is TRBJ2-1 and V is TRBV19; the match to TRBD1 covers 7 bases. Trimming at V came to 7 bases and at J to 9 bases, leaving 12 bases not matched to a gene. The CDR3 loop spans 14 amino acids. Looked up from germline, CDR1 is LNHDA and CDR2 is SQIVND (reference sequence).